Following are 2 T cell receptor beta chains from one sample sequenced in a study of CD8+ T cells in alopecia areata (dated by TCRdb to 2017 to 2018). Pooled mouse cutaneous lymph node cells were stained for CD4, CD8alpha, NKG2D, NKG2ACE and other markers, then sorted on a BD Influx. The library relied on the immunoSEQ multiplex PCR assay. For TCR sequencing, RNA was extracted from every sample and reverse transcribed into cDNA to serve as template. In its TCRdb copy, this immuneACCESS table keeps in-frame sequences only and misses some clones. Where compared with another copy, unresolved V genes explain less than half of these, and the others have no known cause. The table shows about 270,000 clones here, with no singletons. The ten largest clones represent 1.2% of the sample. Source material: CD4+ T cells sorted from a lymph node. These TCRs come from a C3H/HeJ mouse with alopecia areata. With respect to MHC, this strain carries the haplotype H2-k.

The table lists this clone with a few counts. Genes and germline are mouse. The CDR3 reads CASTRGNSAETLYF. The covered CDR3 bases are TGTGCCAGCACCAGGGGCAATAGTGCAGAA. The J gene is TRBJ2-3, the V gene TRBV19; D perhaps matches TRBD1 (6 bases). The read halts 4 residues ahead of the CDR3 end, with the missing end drawn from the germline J gene. Trimming stripped 6 bases from V and 0 bases from J, with 11 bases between. CDR1 FNHDT and CDR2 SITEND come from the germline V gene (reference sequence). CDR3 size: 14 residues.

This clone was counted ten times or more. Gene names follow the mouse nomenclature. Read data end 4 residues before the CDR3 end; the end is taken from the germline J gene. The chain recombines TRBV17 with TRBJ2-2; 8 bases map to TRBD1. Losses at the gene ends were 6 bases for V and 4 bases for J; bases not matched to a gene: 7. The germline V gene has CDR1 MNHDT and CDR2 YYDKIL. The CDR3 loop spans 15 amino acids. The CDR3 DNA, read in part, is TGTGCTAGCAGGTCAGGGGGCGCGGGCACCGGG. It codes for CASRSGGAGTG. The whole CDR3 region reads CASRSGGAGTGQLYF.